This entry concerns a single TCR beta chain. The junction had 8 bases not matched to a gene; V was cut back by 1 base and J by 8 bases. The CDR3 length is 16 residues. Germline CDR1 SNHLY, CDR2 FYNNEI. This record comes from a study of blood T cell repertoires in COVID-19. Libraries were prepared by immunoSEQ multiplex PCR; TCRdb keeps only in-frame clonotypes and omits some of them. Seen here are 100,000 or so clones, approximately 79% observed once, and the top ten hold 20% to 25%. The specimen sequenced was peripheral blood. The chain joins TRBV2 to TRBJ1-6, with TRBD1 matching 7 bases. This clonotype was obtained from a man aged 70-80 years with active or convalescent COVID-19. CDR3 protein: CASSEEGAVGYSPLHF. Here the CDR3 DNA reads TGTGCCAGCAGTGAAGAGGGGGCGGTGGGGTATTCACCCCTCCACTTT.